The 5 T cell receptor beta chains in this list originate from one sample, sequenced in a study of OX40 agonist ivuxolimab in advanced cancers. The repertoire was sequenced with immunoSEQ multiplex PCR; TCRdb's copy has only in-frame clones and lacks some. The top ten clones hold 1% to 1.3% of a sample with tens of thousands of clones, under 90% of them seen once. The starting material was CD4+ or CD8+ T cells sorted from blood, obtained in a trial of the OX40 agonist ivuxolimab. These receptors were obtained from an adult with an advanced solid tumor such as melanoma, head and neck, liver or kidney cancer.

This chain links TRBV4-2 with TRBJ1-2, with a tentative D call TRBD1 (5 bases). V shed 7 bases and J shed 7 bases, with 22 bases lying between them. The CDR3 sequence is 15 residues long. Germline loops: CDR1 LGHNA, CDR2 YNFKEQ. The CDR3 DNA reads TGTGCCAGCACCCCCTTGAGGGGCGAAGAGGTTGGCTACACCTTC. It encodes CASTPLRGEEVGYTF.

The gene calls are TRBV29-1 and TRBJ1-2; D call uncertain. Trimming removed 5 bases at V and 4 bases at J, with 8 bases between. The CDR3 sequence is 11 residues long. The germline gives CDR1 SQVTM, CDR2 ANQGSEA. CDR3 nucleotide sequence: TGCAGCGTTAGCAGGACCTATGGCTACACCTTC. The encoded protein is CSVSRTYGYTF.

The chain links TRBV2 to TRBJ2-1; D is unclear. The CDR3 covers 11 residues. V lost 8 bases, J lost 11 bases, and 13 bases lay in between. The germline V gene has CDR1 SNHLY and CDR2 FYNNEI. In DNA form, the CDR3 reads TGTGCCAGCGTCTTATCAGCCCAGCAGTTCTTC. Its translation is CASVLSAQQFF. Full variable domain (missing parts from reference TRBV2 and TRBJ2-1): EPEVTQTPSHQVTQMGQEVILRCVPISNHLYFYWYRQILGQKVEFLVSFYNNEISEKSEIFDDQFSVERPDGSNFTLKIRSTKLEDSAMYFCASVLSAQQFFGPGTRLTVL.

V is TRBV6-6 and J is TRBJ2-6, with D perhaps matching TRBD1 (6 bases). This CDR3 is built from 15 residues. CDR1 MNHNY and CDR2 SVGAGI come from the germline V gene (reference sequence). V lost 6 bases, J lost 0 bases, and 9 bases lay in between. The CDR3 is CASSGQLSGANVLTF. The CDR3 nucleotides read TGTGCCAGCAGCGGACAGCTCTCTGGGGCCAACGTCCTGACTTTC.

For the CDR3, the DNA is TGTGCCAGCAGCTTAGTGGGTGGGGCAGGGATAAACACTGAAGCTTTCTTT. This translates into CASSLVGGAGINTEAFF. The chain combines TRBV7-8 with TRBJ1-1; D may be TRBD1 (5 bases). The germline CDR1 and CDR2 sequences are SGHVS and FQNEAQ. V lost 1 base to trimming and J lost 2 bases, with 17 bases between them. The CDR3 is 17 residues long.